The 18 T cell receptor beta chains below all came from one sample that was sequenced in a study of T cell responses to AZD1222 COVID-19 vaccine (dated by TCRdb to about 2021). The method was the immunoSEQ multiplex PCR assay. The immuneACCESS repertoire file appears here via TCRdb, limited to in-frame rearrangements. These files lack a portion of the clones; in checked studies, under half of the deficit traces to unresolved V genes, and the cause of the others is not known. The sample has fewer than 90,000 clones on record, 70% to 90% of them singletons. The ten largest clones take up approximately 10% of the sample. According to the study, the label for this sample's time point signals: baseline before first vaccination. This sample comprised peripheral blood, obtained on day 0 of AZD1222 vaccination. The origin of the receptors is an adult in good health.

The CDR3 spells CASRRTEETQYF. The CDR3 DNA is TGTGCCAGCCGCAGGACAGAGGAGACCCAGTACTTC. J is TRBJ2-5 and V is TRBV2; perhaps TRBD1 as D (6 bases). Trimming took 8 bases from V and 5 from J, leaving 12 bases between them. The germline CDR1 and CDR2 sequences are SNHLY and FYNNEI. This CDR3 has 12 residues.

This chain connects TRBV18 to TRBJ2-4, with D unresolved. Trimming removed 4 bases from V and 3 bases from J, with 10 bases in between. The germline V gene has CDR1 KGHSH and CDR2 LQKENI. The CDR3 spans 14 residues. CDR3 residues: CASSRGLDKNIQYF. CDR3 DNA sequence: TGTGCCAGCTCACGGGGTCTGGACAAAAACATTCAGTACTTC.

This sequence joins TRBV9 and TRBJ1-2; possibly TRBD1 for D (5 bases). The CDR3 consists of 12 residues. With 5 bases removed from V and 4 bases from J, the gap between germline ends came to 9 bases. Germline V lookup: CDR1 SGDLS, CDR2 YYNGEE. CDR3 DNA sequence: TGTGCCAGCAGGGGGGTGGGCTATGGCTACACCTTC. Translated: CASRGVGYGYTF.

The chain is built from TRBV11-3 and TRBJ2-2, with a weak D call TRBD1 (6 bases). Germline CDR1 reads SGHNT; CDR2 reads YENEEA. The CDR3 covers 15 residues. V gave up 1 base and J gave up 7 bases, with 13 bases separating them. CDR3 DNA sequence: TGTGCCAGCAGCTTAGGAGACAGGAACTACGGGGAGCTGTTTTTT. Its translation: CASSLGDRNYGELFF.

The chain recombines TRBV5-1 with TRBJ2-7; D could derive from TRBD1 or TRBD2 (6 bases each). Per the germline V gene, CDR1 is SGHRS and CDR2 is YFSETQ. The CDR3 is 16 amino acids. The V end was cut by 4 bases, the J end by 0 bases, with 17 bases between. CDR3 region: CASSQLQGGGSYEQYF. Here the CDR3 DNA reads TGCGCCAGCAGCCAATTACAGGGAGGAGGCTCCTACGAGCAGTACTTC.

The chain carries TRBV5-1 and TRBJ2-7, with a tentative D call TRBD1 (5 bases). CDR3 length: 16 amino acids. The germline V gene encodes CDR1 SGHRS and CDR2 YFSETQ. With 0 bases removed from V and 2 bases from J, the gap between germline ends came to 15 bases. CDR3 region: CASSLDYPGSAYEQYF. CDR3 sequence (DNA): TGCGCCAGCAGCTTGGACTACCCAGGGTCGGCCTACGAGCAGTACTTC.

The gene calls are TRBV7-9 and TRBJ1-1; no clear D gene. The CDR3 extends over 15 amino acids. V lost 5 bases, J lost 0 bases, and 13 bases lay in between. Germline V gene sequence: CDR1 SEHNR, CDR2 FQNEAQ (reference sequence). CDR3 sequence reads: CASSPIWPVNTEAFF. For the CDR3, the DNA is TGTGCCAGCAGCCCGATTTGGCCCGTGAACACTGAAGCTTTCTTT.

The rearrangement links TRBV7-2 to TRBJ2-3, with a tentative D call TRBD2 (6 bases). Germline assignment: CDR1 SGHTA and CDR2 FQGNSA. This CDR3 is 16 amino acids long. V was trimmed by 0 bases and J by 1 base, leaving 11 bases between them. The CDR3 region has the DNA TGTGCCAGCAGCTTAGCCGCGGAGGGTGGCACAGATACGCAGTATTTT. Its protein is CASSLAAEGGTDTQYF.

The CDR3 protein is CASSVGGQGYTEQFF. DNA for the CDR3: TGTGCCAGCAGCGTAGGGGGACAGGGGTATACTGAGCAGTTCTTC. This chain uses TRBV9 with TRBJ2-1; 10 bases align to TRBD1. Trimming cost V 0 bases and J 9 bases; bases outside gene matches: 6. This CDR3 has 15 amino acids. Germline loops: CDR1 SGDLS, CDR2 YYNGEE.

The CDR3 spells CASRPRDSSYNEQFF. CDR3 DNA: TGTGCCAGCCGGCCCCGCGATAGCTCCTACAATGAGCAGTTCTTC. The chain carries TRBV27 and TRBJ2-1; no definite D call. Trimming cost V 8 bases and J 0 bases, with 14 bases left between them. Per the germline V gene, CDR1 is MNHEY and CDR2 is SMNVEV (reference sequence). CDR3 length: 15 residues.

The V call is TRBV5-1, the J call TRBJ1-1, with 11 bases lining up with TRBD1. Germline V gene sequence: CDR1 SGHRS, CDR2 YFSETQ. This CDR3 spans 18 amino acids. V trimming: 4 bases; J trimming: 7 bases; junction bases outside the gene matches: 18. The CDR3 is CASSPYLYADRGQSEAFF. The CDR3 DNA reads TGCGCCAGCAGCCCTTACCTCTATGCGGACAGGGGGCAAAGTGAAGCTTTCTTT.

V gene TRBV5-6 combines with J gene TRBJ2-2, with D possibly being TRBD1 or TRBD2 (5 bases each). Trimming took 1 base from V and 4 from J, leaving 8 bases between them. The length of the CDR3 is 14 residues. Germline-derived CDR1 and CDR2 are SGHDT and YYEEEE. CDR3 region: CASSLSGGTGELFF. CDR3 sequence (DNA): TGTGCCAGCAGCTTGTCTGGGGGCACCGGGGAGCTGTTTTTT.

The chain recombines TRBV5-4 with TRBJ1-4, with a tentative D call TRBD1 (5 bases). This CDR3 has 16 residues. Trimming removed 5 bases at V and 4 bases at J, with 18 bases between. Germline V gene lookup returns CDR1 SGHNT and CDR2 YYREEE (reference sequence). This chain's CDR3 is CASSFNPGLSNEKLFF. CDR3 bases: TGTGCCAGCAGTTTTAACCCGGGACTGAGTAATGAAAAACTGTTTTTT. The variable domain in full, with the rest retrieved from reference TRBV5-4 and TRBJ1-4, is ETGVTQSPTHLIKTRGQQVTLRCSSQSGHNTVSWYQQALGQGPQFIFQYYREEENGRGNFPPRFSGLQFPNYSSELNVNALELDDSALYLCASSFNPGLSNEKLFFGSGTQLSVL.

CDR3 bases: TGCGCCAGCAGCCCCGGGGCCGAAGAGACCCAGTACTTC. Its protein product is CASSPGAEETQYF. The chain is built from TRBV10-1 and TRBJ2-5; possibly TRBD1 or TRBD2 for D (5 bases each). Germline V gene lookup returns CDR1 WNHNN and CDR2 SYGVQD (reference sequence). The CDR3 has 13 residues. With 6 bases removed from V and 3 bases from J, the gap between germline ends came to 11 bases.

The chain is built from TRBV6-5 and TRBJ2-7; possibly TRBD2 for D (5 bases). CDR3 length equals 13 residues. V shed 6 bases and J shed 6 bases, with 15 bases lying between them. Germline CDR1 MNHEY, CDR2 SVGAGI. The CDR3 bases are TGTGCCAGCAGGGAGGTAAGGGAAGGCGAGCAGTACGTC. Encoded protein: CASREVREGEQYV.

The rearrangement links TRBV6-5 to TRBJ1-3, with 8 bases lining up with TRBD1. Losses at the gene ends were 4 bases for V and 2 bases for J; bases not matched to a gene: 1. The germline CDR1 and CDR2 sequences are MNHEY and SVGAGI. The CDR3 covers 14 residues. The CDR3 bases are TGTGCCAGCAGTTTGGACAGGGCTGGAAACACCATATATTTT. It codes for CASSLDRAGNTIYF.

CDR3 bases: TGTGCCAGCAGCAGTGACAGAGGGTGGGGGGAGACCCAGTACTTC. Translating gives CASSSDRGWGETQYF. The chain is built from TRBV7-7 and TRBJ2-5, with D perhaps being TRBD1 or TRBD2 (5 bases each). Germline CDR1 and CDR2: SSHAT and FNYEAQ (reference sequence). Trimming took off 5 bases at V and 5 bases at J, with 18 bases between the two ends. This CDR3 spans 15 amino acids.

The chain couples TRBV11-3 to TRBJ2-1, with D hard to call. The CDR3 has 13 amino acids. Trimming removed 0 bases at V and 4 bases at J, with 4 bases between. Germline CDR1 and CDR2: SGHNT and YENEEA. CDR3 residues: CASSLELYNEQFF. The CDR3, as DNA: TGTGCCAGCAGCTTAGAGCTGTACAATGAGCAGTTCTTC. The full variable domain, with the rest looked up from reference TRBV11-3 and TRBJ2-1, is EAGVVQSPRYKIIEKKQPVAFWCNPISGHNTLYWYLQNLGQGPELLIRYENEEAVDDSQLPKDRFSAERLKGVDSTLKIQPAELGDSAVYLCASSLELYNEQFFGPGTRLTVL.